The 30 T cell receptor beta chains below all came from one sample that was sequenced in a study of spatial heterogeneity in lung cancer. Time point reported: sample taken at primary tumor resection. MiXCR, applied by TCRdb to the 5' RACE reads, yields one record per CDR3 protein. The sample carries 5,000 to 6,500 distinct CDR3 sequences, around an eighth recorded once. Sequencing was performed on lung tissue, taken at surgery. Receptors were obtained from a human donor with early-stage non-small cell lung cancer.

This clonotype was found many times. Little can be read into the size of this beta chain, an off-target read in a library designed for alpha chains. V gene TRBV24-1 combines with J gene TRBJ1-2; TRBD1 might be the D (5 bases). Germline-derived CDR1 and CDR2 are KGHDR and SFDVKD. This CDR3 is built from 16 residues. V was cut by 1 base and J by 8 bases, with 19 bases left in between. CDR3 bases: TGTGCCACCAGTGATTTAGAACGCCACTCCCGGACAGGCTACACCTTC. Translating it yields CATSDLERHSRTGYTF.

In the case of this clonotype: This beta chain turned up in a library designed for alpha chains; as an off-target read, its abundance says little. This sequence joins TRBV12-3 or TRBV12-4 and TRBJ2-2, with D unresolved. This CDR3 is 12 amino acids long. Trimming cost V 3 bases and J 5 bases, with 4 bases left between them. CDR3 in DNA: TGTGCCAGCAGTTTCGGGACCGGGGAGCTGTTTTTT. Its protein is CASSFGTGELFF.

This clonotype was observed many times. This beta chain came through as a stray read in a library set up for alpha chains, and its size says little. V usage is TRBV4-1 and J usage is TRBJ2-3, with TRBD2 matching over 11 bases. V was clipped by 0 bases and J by 4 bases; unmatched bases: 3. This CDR3 region has 16 residues. In germline, CDR1 is MGHRA, CDR2 YSYEKL. The CDR3 loop reads CASSQEGGLAADTQYF. DNA of the CDR3: TGCGCCAGCAGCCAAGAAGGGGGACTAGCGGCAGATACGCAGTATTTT.

This clonotype was counted at least ten times. This beta chain represents an off-target read in a library built for alpha chains; its size is of limited meaning. V usage is TRBV28 and J usage is TRBJ2-4, with D maybe TRBD2 (5 bases). Germline V gene lookup returns CDR1 MDHEN and CDR2 SYDVKM. V shed 10 bases and J shed 8 bases, with 21 bases lying between them. This CDR3 spans 14 amino acids. In DNA, the CDR3 is TGTGCCACCGGAGAGATGGGGATGGAGGACATTCAGTACTTC. This gives the protein CATGEMGMEDIQYF.

The sample holds many counts of this clonotype. Being off target in a library aimed at alpha chains, this beta chain has a size of little meaning. The J gene is TRBJ1-4, the V gene TRBV7-9, with 7 bases identical to TRBD1. Germline loops: CDR1 SEHNR, CDR2 FQNEAQ (reference sequence). Trimming removed 6 bases from V and 8 bases from J; junction bases left unmatched: 9. This CDR3 is built from 14 residues. The chain's CDR3 is CASSHTGEGEKLFF. The CDR3, as DNA: TGTGCCAGCAGTCACACAGGGGAAGGGGAAAAACTGTTTTTT.

This clonotype has ten or more counts. With the library built for alpha chains, this beta chain is off target and its frequency is not meaningful. This rearrangement joins TRBV7-2 to TRBJ1-4; 9 bases map to TRBD1. CDR1 is SGHTA, CDR2 FQGNSA, per germline. The CDR3 has 14 amino acids. Losses at the gene ends were 5 bases for V and 4 bases for J; bases not matched to a gene: 2. CDR3 nucleotides: TGTGCCAGCAGCCAGGACAGGGGTAATGAAAAACTGTTTTTT. Amino acids: CASSQDRGNEKLFF.

This clonotype is judged medium-sized. With the library built for alpha chains, this beta chain is off target and its frequency is not meaningful. J is TRBJ1-1 and V is TRBV20-1; maybe TRBD1 (5 bases). Deletions cut 0 bases from V and 4 bases from J, with 15 bases between. The CDR3 sequence is 15 residues long. Looked up from germline, CDR1 is DFQATT and CDR2 is SNEGSKA (reference sequence). CDR3 coding DNA: TGCAGTGCTAGAGATGGAGGGACCTGGGGCACTGAAGCTTTCTTT. Translating it yields CSARDGGTWGTEAFF.

This clonotype was recorded many times. One junction end does not reproduce the germline sequence, and a read error may be involved. Because the library targeted alpha chains, this beta chain is an off-target read whose size means little. Here the CDR3 DNA reads TGTGCTAGCAGCTTAGATCGAGCGGGAGGGAACAATGAGCAGTTCTTC. This translates into CASSLDRAGGNNEQFF. The chain carries TRBV7-7 and TRBJ2-1, with 10 bases aligning to TRBD2. There are 16 residues in the CDR3. Germline V gives CDR1 SSHAT, CDR2 FNYEAQ (reference sequence).

A word on this clonotype: This beta chain slipped into a library made for alpha chains as a stray read, so its size is not meaningful. The chain has TRBV5-6 and TRBJ1-6, with TRBD1 identical over 9 bases. Germline trimming cut 3 bases from V and 3 bases from J; bases unmatched to any gene: 4. The CDR3 spans 16 residues. Germline V CDR1 and CDR2: SGHDT, YYEEEE. In DNA form, the CDR3 reads TGTGCCAGCAGCTGGGACAGGGAGCTCTATAATTCACCCCTCCACTTT. It encodes CASSWDRELYNSPLHF.

This clonotype was observed many times. Since the library was made to target alpha chains, this beta chain is a stray read and its abundance is not meaningful. The CDR3 coding sequence is TGTGCCAGCAGCGCCGTGGGACAGAGCTCCTACGAGCAGTACTTC. Amino acid sequence: CASSAVGQSSYEQYF. The chain has TRBV7-2 and TRBJ2-7; TRBD1 aligns across 7 bases. Per germline, CDR1 SGHTA and CDR2 FQGNSA. V trimming: 5 bases; J trimming: 0 bases; junction bases outside the gene matches: 7. CDR3 length: 15 residues.

This clonotype ranks as medium-sized. This beta chain came through as a stray read in a library set up for alpha chains, and its size says little. The chain carries TRBV6-6 and TRBJ1-2, with TRBD1 matching over 11 bases. The CDR3 is 15 residues long. The germline V gene has CDR1 MNHNY and CDR2 SVGAGI (reference sequence). V lost 2 bases, J lost 3 bases, and 2 bases stayed unmatched. CDR3 region: CASSYGDRGDYGYTF. In nucleotides, the CDR3 is TGTGCCAGCAGTTACGGGGACAGGGGGGACTATGGCTACACCTTC.

By frequency in the sample, this clonotype is medium-sized. This beta chain is an off-target read within a library intended for alpha chains, so its frequency means little. The gene calls are TRBV7-2 and TRBJ2-7, with unresolved D. Trimming removed 1 base at V and 8 bases at J, with 15 bases between. The CDR3 length is 14 residues. CDR1 SGHTA and CDR2 FQGNSA come from the germline V gene. CDR3 sequence reads: CASSLGTPTRKQYF. The CDR3 bases are TGTGCCAGCAGCTTAGGGACCCCTACTCGGAAGCAGTACTTC. Supplemented by reference TRBV7-2 and TRBJ2-7, the full variable domain reads GAGVSQSPSNKVTEKGKDVELRCDPISGHTALYWYRQSLGQGLEFLIYFQGNSAPDKSGLPSDRFSAERTGGSVSTLTIQRTQQEDSAVYLCASSLGTPTRKQYFGPGTRLTVT.

This clonotype was detected ten times or more. This beta chain is off target for a library built for alpha chains, so its abundance means little. The chain uses TRBV7-9 and TRBJ1-1; D is undetermined. Trimming cost V 0 bases and J 0 bases, with 8 bases left between them. The CDR3 spans 15 residues. Germline CDR1 SEHNR, CDR2 FQNEAQ (reference sequence). This CDR3 is CASSLAARMNTEAFF. CDR3 coding DNA: TGTGCCAGCAGCTTAGCGGCCAGGATGAACACTGAAGCTTTCTTT.

This clonotype is judged medium-sized. This beta chain appears as a stray read in a library generated for alpha chains; its size is not informative. This rearrangement joins TRBV20-1 to TRBJ2-1; 10 bases agree with TRBD2. The CDR3 spans 17 residues. Looked up from germline, CDR1 is DFQATT and CDR2 is SNEGSKA (reference sequence). The V and J ends lost 1 base and 4 bases, in that order; junction bases with no gene match: 10. CDR3: CSARVPVAGGLYNEQFF. CDR3 coding DNA: TGCAGTGCTAGAGTACCGGTAGCGGGAGGTCTGTACAATGAGCAGTTCTTC.

This clonotype was found a few times. Because this beta chain is a stray read in a library intended to capture alpha chains, its abundance should not be given much weight. The chain couples TRBV3-1 to TRBJ1-1, with 9 bases aligning to TRBD1. J gave up 10 bases and V 4 bases, and 10 bases lay outside the gene matches. The CDR3 runs 14 residues. Looked up from germline, CDR1 is LGHDT and CDR2 is YNNKEL (reference sequence). DNA for the CDR3: TGTGCCAGCAGCCCCGGGACAGGGAATTTGGCAGCTTTCTTT. It specifies CASSPGTGNLAAFF.

This clonotype was recorded many times. This beta chain represents an off-target read in a library built for alpha chains; its size is of limited meaning. The chain combines TRBV7-8 with TRBJ2-7; no firm D call. Germline V gene sequence: CDR1 SGHVS, CDR2 FQNEAQ. V was shortened by 4 bases and J by 2 bases, with 18 bases between the two germline ends. The CDR3 length is 16 residues. DNA of the CDR3: TGTGCCAGCAGCTACCCTTACCAAGGGCTAGCCTACGAGCAGTACTTC. This sequence encodes CASSYPYQGLAYEQYF.

As regards this clonotype: This beta chain is a stray read from a library made for alpha chains; its abundance is not meaningful. The V call is TRBV19, the J call TRBJ1-3, with D maybe TRBD1 (5 bases). Trimming removed 5 bases at V and 0 bases at J, with 14 bases between. The length of the CDR3 is 16 residues. Looked up from germline, CDR1 is LNHDA and CDR2 is SQIVND (reference sequence). The CDR3: CASSSTGGNSGNTIYF. The CDR3 DNA reads as TGTGCCAGTAGTTCCACGGGGGGAAACTCTGGAAACACCATATATTTT.

This clonotype was seen many times. This beta chain is an off-target read within a library intended for alpha chains, so its frequency means little. V is TRBV12-3 or TRBV12-4 and J is TRBJ2-5; D unclear. The V gene lost 3 bases and the J gene lost 4 bases, with 15 bases spanning the gap. This CDR3 is 15 amino acids long. For the CDR3, the DNA is TGTGCCAGCAGTTTGGGCCCTGGGTTAGGAGAGACCCAGTACTTC. Residues: CASSLGPGLGETQYF.

This clonotype is deemed medium-sized. With the library built for alpha chains, this beta chain is off target and its frequency is not meaningful. The genes are TRBV24-1 and TRBJ2-1; 12 nucleotides agree with TRBD2. Germline loops: CDR1 KGHDR, CDR2 SFDVKD. The CDR3 is 13 residues long. Trimming cost V 4 bases and J 13 bases; bases outside gene matches: 4. This CDR3 reads CATSDLTSGRQFF. The DNA of the CDR3 is TGTGCCACCAGTGACCTGACTAGCGGGAGACAGTTCTTC.

This clonotype is deemed medium-sized. Because this beta chain is a stray read in a library intended to capture alpha chains, its abundance should not be given much weight. The J gene is TRBJ2-3, the V gene TRBV6-2 or TRBV6-3, with D possibly matching TRBD1 (7 bases). V lost 6 bases, J lost 7 bases, and 20 bases lay in between. CDR1 MNHEY and CDR2 SVGEGT come from the germline V gene. The CDR3 loop spans 15 amino acids. The CDR3 reads CASSPAGQTRNTQYF. The CDR3 DNA follows: TGTGCCAGCAGCCCCGCGGGACAGACCAGGAATACGCAGTATTTT.

This clonotype occurred a few times. Because this beta chain is a stray read in a library intended to capture alpha chains, its abundance should not be given much weight. The chain links TRBV6-5 to TRBJ1-3; D is uncertain. The germline V and J ends were trimmed by 2 bases and 1 base, with 3 bases remaining between them. Germline V gene data show CDR1 as MNHEY and CDR2 as SVGAGI. The CDR3 contains 13 residues. The CDR3 DNA follows: TGTGCCAGCAGTTACGGGTCTGGAAACACCATATATTTT. Its translation: CASSYGSGNTIYF.

This clonotype was counted at least ten times. The junction does not match germline at one end; this may be a read error. This beta chain came through as a stray read in a library set up for alpha chains, and its size says little. The chain is built from TRBV7-7 and TRBJ2-5; tentative D call: TRBD2 (5 bases). This CDR3 comprises 15 residues. CDR1 and CDR2 from the germline V gene are SSHAT and FNYEAQ (reference sequence). CDR3 in DNA: TGTGCTAGCAGCCCAGAAGGCCGGCGGAGGGAGACCCAGTACTTC. Translated: CASSPEGRRRETQYF.

The sample holds many counts of this clonotype. As an off-target read in a library built for alpha chains, this beta chain has a frequency of little significance. CDR3 coding DNA: TGTGCCAGCAGTTCCGGGCAGGGGGCTTACGAGCAGTACTTC. It specifies CASSSGQGAYEQYF. The rearrangement links TRBV6-5 to TRBJ2-7; 8 bases agree with TRBD1. This CDR3 contains 14 residues. Germline lookup yields CDR1 MNHEY and CDR2 SVGAGI. Losses at the gene ends were 4 bases for V and 4 bases for J; bases not matched to a gene: 6.

To note about this clonotype: This beta chain is a stray sequence in a library constructed for alpha chains; its clone size is not meaningful. The chain carries TRBV30 and TRBJ1-1; a possible D gene is TRBD1 (5 bases). Per germline, CDR1 GTSNPN and CDR2 SVGIG (reference sequence). The CDR3 spans 13 residues. Deletions cut 2 bases from V and 1 base from J, with 8 bases between. The chain's CDR3 is CAWSPTANTEAFF. The CDR3, as DNA: TGTGCCTGGAGTCCGACAGCGAACACTGAAGCTTTCTTT.

This clonotype is deemed medium-sized. For a library built for alpha chains, this beta chain is a stray read; little rests on its size. The chain uses TRBV4-2 and TRBJ2-1; the match to TRBD2 covers 7 bases. The CDR3 loop spans 16 amino acids. V was clipped by 1 base and J by 5 bases; unmatched bases: 8. In germline, CDR1 is LGHNA, CDR2 YNFKEQ. In DNA, the CDR3 is TGTGCCAGCAGCCAAGGTATAGCGGGTTACGACAATGAGCAGTTCTTC. Amino acids: CASSQGIAGYDNEQFF.

Concerning this clonotype: This beta chain represents an off-target read in a library built for alpha chains; its size is of limited meaning. The rearrangement uses TRBV5-1 and TRBJ2-7; D unresolved. Trimming took 6 bases from V and 10 from J, leaving 11 bases between them. This CDR3 spans 10 amino acids. CDR1 SGHRS and CDR2 YFSETQ come from the germline V gene. The chain's CDR3 is CASIKRGQYF. The CDR3 nucleotides read TGCGCCAGCATAAAAAGAGGACAGTACTTC. Variable domain in full (rest from reference TRBV5-1 and TRBJ2-7): KAGVTQTPRYLIKTRGQQVTLSCSPISGHRSVSWYQQTPGQGLQFLFEYFSETQRNKGNFPGRFSGRQFSNSRSEMNVSTLELGDSALYLCASIKRGQYFGPGTRLTVT.

About this clonotype itself: This beta chain slipped into a library made for alpha chains as a stray read, so its size is not meaningful. The chain has TRBV27 and TRBJ1-1; TRBD1 matches at 9 bases. Germline-derived CDR1 and CDR2 are MNHEY and SMNVEV (reference sequence). The J segment lost 3 bases and the V segment lost 3 bases, leaving 5 bases of the junction unmatched. The CDR3 is 15 amino acids. The CDR3 spells CASSLSWTGDTEAFF. The CDR3 DNA reads as TGTGCCAGCAGTTTGAGTTGGACAGGGGACACTGAAGCTTTCTTT.

This clonotype was recorded many times. This beta chain appears as a stray read in a library generated for alpha chains; its size is not informative. The chain uses TRBV4-1 and TRBJ1-4; 7 positions match TRBD1. V lost 4 bases and J lost 3; bases outside the gene matches: 2. Germline loops: CDR1 MGHRA, CDR2 YSYEKL. The CDR3 contains 14 residues. CDR3 protein: CASSRGQANEKLFF. In nucleotides, the CDR3 is TGCGCCAGCAGCCGCGGACAGGCTAATGAAAAACTGTTTTTT.

By share of the sample, this clonotype is medium-sized. The library was prepared for alpha chains; this beta chain is a stray read, so its frequency means little. The V call is TRBV29-1, the J call TRBJ1-1; 7 nucleotides align to TRBD1. Germline assignment: CDR1 SQVTM and CDR2 ANQGSEA. The CDR3 runs 13 residues. V shed 4 bases and J 1 base; nucleotides not matched to a gene: 3. The DNA for the CDR3 is TGCAGCGTTGTGCGGGACAGGAACACTGAAGCTTTCTTT. This codes for CSVVRDRNTEAFF.

This clonotype came up many times. A library prepared for alpha chains yielded this beta chain as an off-target read; its size is of little meaning. The V call is TRBV11-2, the J call TRBJ2-1; 9 positions agree with TRBD2. Unmatched junction bases numbered 10, after V lost 2 bases and J lost 8 bases. Per the germline V gene, CDR1 is SGHAT and CDR2 is FQNNGV. The CDR3 contains 16 residues. The CDR3 DNA sequence: TGTGCCAGCAGCTTAATTCCGGCGGGAGGGCCGGATGAGCAGTTCTTC. It codes for CASSLIPAGGPDEQFF. Full variable domain (missing parts from reference TRBV11-2 and TRBJ2-1): EAGVAQSPRYKIIEKRQSVAFWCNPISGHATLYWYQQILGQGPKLLIQFQNNGVVDDSQLPKDRFSAERLKGVDSTLKIQPAKLEDSAVYLCASSLIPAGGPDEQFFGPGTRLTVL.